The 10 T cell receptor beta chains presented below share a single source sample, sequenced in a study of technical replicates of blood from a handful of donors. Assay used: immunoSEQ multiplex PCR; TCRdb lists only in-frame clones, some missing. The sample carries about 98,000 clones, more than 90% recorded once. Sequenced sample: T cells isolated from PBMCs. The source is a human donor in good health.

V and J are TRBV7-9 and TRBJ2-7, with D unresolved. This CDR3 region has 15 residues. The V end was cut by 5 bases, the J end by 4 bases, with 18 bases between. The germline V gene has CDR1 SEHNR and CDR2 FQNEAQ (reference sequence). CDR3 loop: CASSIVPYTSYEQYF. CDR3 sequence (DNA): TGTGCCAGCAGCATCGTCCCCTATACGTCATACGAGCAGTACTTC.

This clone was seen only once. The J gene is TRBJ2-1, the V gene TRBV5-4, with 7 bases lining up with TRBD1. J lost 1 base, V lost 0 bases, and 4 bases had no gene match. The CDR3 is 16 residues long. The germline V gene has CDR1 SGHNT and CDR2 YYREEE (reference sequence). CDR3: CASSLGGGGSYNEQFF. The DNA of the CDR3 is TGTGCCAGCAGCTTGGGAGGGGGCGGGTCCTACAATGAGCAGTTCTTC. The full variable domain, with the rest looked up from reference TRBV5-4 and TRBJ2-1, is ETGVTQSPTHLIKTRGQQVTLRCSSQSGHNTVSWYQQALGQGPQFIFQYYREEENGRGNFPPRFSGLQFPNYSSELNVNALELDDSALYLCASSLGGGGSYNEQFFGPGTRLTVL.

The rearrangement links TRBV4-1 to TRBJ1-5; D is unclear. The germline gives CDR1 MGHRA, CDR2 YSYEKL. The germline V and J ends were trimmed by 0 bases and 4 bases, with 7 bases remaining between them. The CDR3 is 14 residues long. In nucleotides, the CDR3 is TGCGCCAGCAGCCAAGAAAGAGATAATCAGCCCCAGCATTTT. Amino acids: CASSQERDNQPQHF.

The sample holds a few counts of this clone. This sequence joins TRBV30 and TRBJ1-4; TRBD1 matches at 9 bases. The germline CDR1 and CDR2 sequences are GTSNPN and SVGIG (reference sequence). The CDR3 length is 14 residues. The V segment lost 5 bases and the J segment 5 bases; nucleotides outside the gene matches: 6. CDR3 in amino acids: CAWGPGQGNEKLFF. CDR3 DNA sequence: TGTGCCTGGGGACCGGGACAGGGAAATGAAAAACTGTTTTTT. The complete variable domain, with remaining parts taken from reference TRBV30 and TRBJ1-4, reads SQTIHQWPATLVQPVGSPLSLECTVEGTSNPNLYWYRQAAGRGLQLLFYSVGIGQISSEVPQNLSASRPQDRQFILSSKKLLLSDSGFYLCAWGPGQGNEKLFFGSGTQLSVL.

In DNA form, the CDR3 reads TGTGCCAGCAGCTTAAGCGGGGATCAGCCCCAGCATTTT. This codes for CASSLSGDQPQHF. The chain joins TRBV7-9 to TRBJ1-5; unclear D gene. V lost 2 bases, J lost 5 bases, and 7 bases lay in between. This CDR3 has 13 residues. Germline lookup yields CDR1 SEHNR and CDR2 FQNEAQ (reference sequence).

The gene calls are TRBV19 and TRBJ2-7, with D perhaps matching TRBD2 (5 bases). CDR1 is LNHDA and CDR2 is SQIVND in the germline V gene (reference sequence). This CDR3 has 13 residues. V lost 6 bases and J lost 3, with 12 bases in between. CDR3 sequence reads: CASSPGFNYEQYF. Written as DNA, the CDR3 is TGTGCCAGTAGCCCGGGATTCAACTACGAGCAGTACTTC. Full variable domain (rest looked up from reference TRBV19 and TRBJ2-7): DGGITQSPKYLFRKEGQNVTLSCEQNLNHDAMYWYRQDPGQGLRLIYYSQIVNDFQKGDIAEGYSVSREKKESFPLTVTSAQKNPTAFYLCASSPGFNYEQYFGPGTRLTVT.

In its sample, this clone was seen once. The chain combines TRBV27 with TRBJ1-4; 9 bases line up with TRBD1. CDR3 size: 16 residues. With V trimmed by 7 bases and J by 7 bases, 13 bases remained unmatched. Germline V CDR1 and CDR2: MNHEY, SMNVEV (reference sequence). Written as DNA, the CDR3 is TGTGCCAGCACCTCACTAGCGGGACAGGGACGTGAAAAACTGTTTTTT. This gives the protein CASTSLAGQGREKLFF.

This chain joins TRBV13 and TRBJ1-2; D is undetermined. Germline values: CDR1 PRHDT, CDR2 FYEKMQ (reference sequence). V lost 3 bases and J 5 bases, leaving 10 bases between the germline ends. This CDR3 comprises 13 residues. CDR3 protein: CASSLGSQYGYTF. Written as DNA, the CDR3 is TGTGCCAGCAGCTTGGGCAGCCAGTATGGCTACACCTTC.

The CDR3 is CASSPLGDTEAFF. CDR3 coding DNA: TGTGCCAGCAGCCCCCTAGGGGACACTGAAGCTTTCTTT. The chain combines TRBV7-3 with TRBJ1-1; a weak D match, TRBD1 (5 bases). This CDR3 has 13 residues. V lost 5 bases, J lost 3 bases, and 10 bases lay in between. The germline CDR1 and CDR2 sequences are SGHTA and FQGTGA.

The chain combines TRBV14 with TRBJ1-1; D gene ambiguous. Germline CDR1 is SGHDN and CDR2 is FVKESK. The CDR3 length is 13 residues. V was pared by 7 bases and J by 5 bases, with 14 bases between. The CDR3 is CASKRVTGTEAFF. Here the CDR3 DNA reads TGTGCCAGCAAACGAGTAACGGGGACTGAAGCTTTCTTT.